Shown below are 15 T cell receptor beta chains from a single sample sequenced in a study of cytomegalovirus exposure and HLA in healthy donors listed by TCRdb under 2017. Library generation was performed with the immunoSEQ multiplex PCR assay. For the multiplex PCR, a mixture combining 60 forward primers for TCR Vbeta segments and 13 reverse primers for TCR Jbeta segments was used. TCRdb holds this immuneACCESS table with in-frame rearrangements only. Some clones are missing; in checked studies, unresolved V genes explain under half, and the rest has no known cause. The sample has 80,000 to 130,000 clones on record, roughly 82% of them singletons. The biggest ten clones account for about 1.2% of the sample. The sequencing input was PBMCs. Receptors were obtained from a young woman in good health and CMV-seronegative.

The chain recombines TRBV25-1 with TRBJ1-1; unclear D gene. With 2 bases removed from V and 0 bases from J, the gap between germline ends came to 16 bases. This CDR3 has 17 residues. Germline assignment: CDR1 MGHDK and CDR2 SYGVNS. CDR3 in amino acids: CASSEEVSNKLNTEAFF. DNA of the CDR3: TGTGCCAGCAGTGAAGAGGTCAGCAATAAACTGAACACTGAAGCTTTCTTT.

This clone appeared once. The V and J genes are TRBV7-2 and TRBJ2-7; 7 nucleotides align to TRBD2. After removal of 5 bases from V and 2 bases from J, the junction contained 6 bases not matched to a gene. CDR3 length: 14 amino acids. Germline V gene data show CDR1 as SGHTA and CDR2 as FQGNSA. The CDR3 here is CASSPLAAPYEQYF. Here the CDR3 DNA reads TGTGCCAGCAGCCCCCTAGCGGCACCCTACGAGCAGTACTTC.

The chain employs TRBV19 and TRBJ1-1, with 7 nucleotides matching TRBD1. Germline V lookup: CDR1 LNHDA, CDR2 SQIVND (reference sequence). CDR3 length: 13 amino acids. V dropped 3 bases and J dropped 7; count of bases not matched to a gene: 5. The CDR3 region is CASSITGVGEAFF. For the CDR3, the DNA is TGTGCCAGTAGTATTACAGGGGTAGGTGAAGCTTTCTTT.

This clone has a single count. This rearrangement joins TRBV14 to TRBJ2-3; the D is unclear. Deletions cut 5 bases from V and 1 base from J, with 13 bases between. The germline V gene encodes CDR1 SGHDN and CDR2 FVKESK. The CDR3 covers 15 residues. The CDR3 bases are TGTGCCAGCAGCACCCGGGTCGCTCGCACAGATACGCAGTATTTT. This encodes CASSTRVARTDTQYF.

V usage is TRBV10-1 and J usage is TRBJ1-5, with D tentatively TRBD1 (5 bases). From germline, CDR1 is WNHNN and CDR2 SYGVQD (reference sequence). The length of the CDR3 is 12 residues. Between the trimmed V and J ends, which lost 8 bases and 4 bases, there was a span of 9 bases. CDR3 nucleotide sequence: TGCGCCAGCCAGGGCACGAATCAGCCCCAGCATTTT. Its protein product is CASQGTNQPQHF.

This chain connects TRBV29-1 to TRBJ2-3; possibly TRBD2 for D (6 bases). V shed 0 bases and J shed 0 bases, with 10 bases lying between them. The CDR3 length is 15 residues. CDR1 and CDR2 (germline): SQVTM, ANQGSEA. The CDR3 region has the DNA TGCAGCGTTGAAGAGCCCAGCGGGAGCACAGATACGCAGTATTTT. This translates into CSVEEPSGSTDTQYF.

The chain has TRBV14 and TRBJ2-1; D unresolved. The germline V gene encodes CDR1 SGHDN and CDR2 FVKESK. The CDR3 spans 14 residues. V dropped 2 bases and J dropped 7 bases, with 12 bases sitting between them. The CDR3 region is CASSQTNGWNEQFF. CDR3 DNA: TGTGCCAGCAGCCAAACTAACGGGTGGAATGAGCAGTTCTTC. Filled out from reference TRBV14 and TRBJ2-1, the complete variable domain reads EAGVTQFPSHSVIEKGQTVTLRCDPISGHDNLYWYRRVMGKEIKFLLHFVKESKQDESGMPNNRFLAERTGGTYSTLKVQPAELEDSGVYFCASSQTNGWNEQFFGPGTRLTVL.

This rearrangement joins TRBV9 to TRBJ2-3, with D maybe TRBD1 (5 bases). Germline V gene lookup returns CDR1 SGDLS and CDR2 YYNGEE. The CDR3 loop spans 14 amino acids. The V gene lost 0 bases and the J gene lost 4 bases, with 9 bases spanning the gap. The CDR3 bases are TGTGCCAGCAGCGTAGTTCAGGGTGCAGATACGCAGTATTTT. Amino acids: CASSVVQGADTQYF. The full variable domain, completed using reference TRBV9 and TRBJ2-3, is DSGVTQTPKHLITATGQRVTLRCSPRSGDLSVYWYQQSLDQGLQFLIQYYNGEERAKGNILERFSAQQFPDLHSELNLSSLELGDSALYFCASSVVQGADTQYFGPGTRLTVL.

This clone was recorded many times. The chain combines TRBV4-3 with TRBJ2-6; tentatively, D is TRBD1 (6 bases). Trimming cost V 0 bases and J 3 bases, with 9 bases left between them. The CDR3 totals 16 residues. Germline V gene sequence: CDR1 LGHNA, CDR2 YSLEER. CDR3 nucleotides: TGCGCCAGCAGCCAAGATATAGGGGGTGGGGCCAACGTCCTGACTTTC. It encodes CASSQDIGGGANVLTF.

The genes are TRBV27 and TRBJ2-1; maybe TRBD2 (5 bases). CDR1 MNHEY and CDR2 SMNVEV come from the germline V gene (reference sequence). This CDR3 is built from 14 residues. V was trimmed by 0 bases and J by 7 bases, leaving 10 bases between them. As DNA, the CDR3 is TGTGCCAGCAGTTTATCGGTTCCGGGGAATGAGCAGTTCTTC. This sequence encodes CASSLSVPGNEQFF.

The genes are TRBV19 and TRBJ1-5; D is uncertain. V lost 5 bases and J lost 4, with 12 bases in between. Germline CDR1 is LNHDA and CDR2 is SQIVND (reference sequence). The CDR3 consists of 14 residues. The CDR3 sequence: CASSWKTWNQPQHF. CDR3 DNA sequence: TGTGCCAGTAGTTGGAAGACATGGAATCAGCCCCAGCATTTT.

The chain couples TRBV28 to TRBJ2-7; D might be TRBD1 (6 bases). The germline V and J ends were trimmed by 2 bases and 6 bases, with 14 bases remaining between them. CDR3 length equals 14 residues. Germline V gives CDR1 MDHEN, CDR2 SYDVKM. The chain's CDR3 is CASSLPGVVFEQYF. The CDR3 nucleotides are TGTGCCAGCAGTTTACCAGGGGTGGTCTTCGAGCAGTACTTC.

This clone was seen a few times. CDR3 region: CASSPTGADTQYF. The CDR3 DNA reads TGTGCCAGCTCACCGACAGGGGCCGATACGCAGTATTTT. J is TRBJ2-3 and V is TRBV18; 8 bases agree with TRBD1. V lost 3 bases to trimming and J lost 6 bases; unmatched junction nucleotides: 2. The CDR3 length is 13 residues. The germline gives CDR1 KGHSH, CDR2 LQKENI.

The chain couples TRBV28 to TRBJ1-4; a possible D gene is TRBD1 (5 bases). V was shortened by 3 bases and J by 0 bases, with 11 bases between the two germline ends. CDR1 and CDR2 from the germline V gene are MDHEN and SYDVKM. The CDR3 sequence is 16 residues long. The CDR3 sequence is CASSFPTGATNEKLFF. CDR3 coding DNA: TGTGCCAGCAGTTTCCCAACGGGGGCAACTAATGAAAAACTGTTTTTT.

The V and J genes are TRBV28 and TRBJ1-1, with no clear D. The CDR3 loop spans 11 amino acids. From germline, CDR1 is MDHEN and CDR2 SYDVKM. The V gene lost 3 bases and the J gene lost 7 bases, with 6 bases spanning the gap. In nucleotides, the CDR3 is TGTGCCAGCAGTTTTCTACGTGAAGCTTTCTTT. Amino acids: CASSFLREAFF.